Presented here are 14 T cell receptor beta chains from one specimen sequenced in a study of T cells after yellow fever vaccination. TCRdb re-derived calls from the 5' RACE reads in MiXCR, one entry per CDR3 protein. The sample includes around 360,000 distinct CDR3 sequences, 11% seen only once; the top ten take less than 20%. The source was PBMCs, collected on the day of the first yellow fever vaccination. Receptors originate from a man aged 18 to 30 who received the YFV17D yellow fever vaccine.

In this sample, this clonotype turned up a few times. This rearrangement joins TRBV15 to TRBJ2-5, with D uncertain. This CDR3 has 13 amino acids. From germline, CDR1 is LNHNV and CDR2 YYDKDF (reference sequence). V was cut by 1 base and J by 3 bases, with 6 bases left in between. CDR3 coding DNA: TGTGCCACCAGCAGAGTGGTCGAAGAGACCCAGTACTTC. Amino acids: CATSRVVEETQYF.

In DNA, the CDR3 is TGTGCCAGCAGCACGACAGGCCTGGGCAGTGGTTCACCCCTCCACTTT. This codes for CASSTTGLGSGSPLHF. The chain carries TRBV7-3 and TRBJ1-6; possible D gene TRBD1, 6 bases. The V gene lost 5 bases and the J gene lost 9 bases, with 20 bases spanning the gap. Looked up from germline, CDR1 is SGHTA and CDR2 is FQGTGA. The CDR3 spans 16 residues.

The sample holds many counts of this clonotype. The chain couples TRBV11-2 to TRBJ2-1, with 15 bases identical to TRBD2. Germline V gives CDR1 SGHAT, CDR2 FQNNGV. V was clipped by 1 base and J by 10 bases; unmatched bases: 2. CDR3 length: 15 amino acids. The CDR3 here is CASSLGTSGGAEQFF. DNA of the CDR3: TGTGCCAGCAGCTTAGGGACTAGCGGGGGGGCCGAGCAGTTCTTC.

This chain joins TRBV19 and TRBJ2-6; D uncertain. The V end was cut by 3 bases, the J end by 0 bases, with 6 bases between. Germline V gene sequence: CDR1 LNHDA, CDR2 SQIVND (reference sequence). The CDR3 has 15 residues. The CDR3, as DNA: TGTGCCAGTAGTATGGGCTTCTCTGGGGCCAACGTCCTGACTTTC. Translated, it gives CASSMGFSGANVLTF.

In this sample, this clonotype turned up many times. This chain uses TRBV5-6 with TRBJ1-1; 8 bases are a match to TRBD1. Losses at the gene ends were 4 bases for V and 1 base for J; bases not matched to a gene: 3. This CDR3 is built from 14 residues. Germline V lookup: CDR1 SGHDT, CDR2 YYEEEE. For the CDR3, the DNA is TGTGCCAGCAGCACGGGACAGGCGAACACTGAAGCTTTCTTT. This gives the protein CASSTGQANTEAFF.

The sample holds a few counts of this clonotype. This chain connects TRBV27 to TRBJ1-5; D unresolved. Germline loops: CDR1 MNHEY, CDR2 SMNVEV (reference sequence). CDR3 size: 15 residues. V gave up 8 bases and J gave up 0 bases, with 14 bases separating them. The CDR3, as DNA: TGTGCCAGCGCCCCTGGATTGTATAGCAATCAGCCCCAGCATTTT. Its protein product is CASAPGLYSNQPQHF.

This clonotype was picked up a small number of times. The chain employs TRBV5-1 and TRBJ2-7, with D uncertain. The CDR3 consists of 12 residues. V was shortened by 4 bases and J by 3 bases, with 8 bases between the two germline ends. Germline CDR1 reads SGHRS; CDR2 reads YFSETQ. Here the CDR3 DNA reads TGCGCCAGCAGCCTGAAGGGCTACGAGCAGTACTTC. This codes for CASSLKGYEQYF. The entire variable domain, with the rest obtained from reference TRBV5-1 and TRBJ2-7, is as follows: KAGVTQTPRYLIKTRGQQVTLSCSPISGHRSVSWYQQTPGQGLQFLFEYFSETQRNKGNFPGRFSGRQFSNSRSEMNVSTLELGDSALYLCASSLKGYEQYFGPGTRLTVT.

The table lists this clonotype with a few counts. V is TRBV9 and J is TRBJ2-3, with a weak D call TRBD1 (5 bases). The CDR3 sequence is 14 residues long. Trimming removed 3 bases from V and 2 bases from J, with 10 bases in between. Germline CDR1 reads SGDLS; CDR2 reads YYNGEE. The CDR3 DNA reads TGTGCCAGCAGCGCGACAGACACCACAGATACGCAGTATTTT. Protein product: CASSATDTTDTQYF.

This clonotype has ten or more counts. V is TRBV6-6 and J is TRBJ1-2; no definite D call. V was clipped by 2 bases and J by 3 bases, with 4 bases between them. The CDR3 is 12 amino acids. The germline gives CDR1 MNHNY, CDR2 SVGAGI (reference sequence). The CDR3 spells CASSYGDYGYTF. CDR3 sequence (DNA): TGTGCCAGCAGTTACGGAGACTATGGCTACACCTTC.

This clonotype came up a few times. This sequence joins TRBV10-2 and TRBJ2-1; D remains ambiguous. Germline V gives CDR1 WSHSY, CDR2 SAAADI. This CDR3 region has 11 residues. Trimming left V 9 bases short and J 5 bases short, with 8 bases between. The CDR3 region has the DNA TGCGCCAGTTGGGTGGACAATGAGCAGTTCTTC. Encoded protein: CASWVDNEQFF.

This clonotype came up a few times. The gene calls are TRBV5-5 and TRBJ2-7; D gene unclear. Germline CDR1 and CDR2: SGHKS and YYEKEE (reference sequence). V was clipped by 4 bases and J by 2 bases, with 16 bases between them. The CDR3 covers 15 residues. The CDR3 nucleotides read TGTGCCAGCAGCGTCGATTCACAGCTGCCCTACGAGCAGTACGTC. It is translated as CASSVDSQLPYEQYV.

This clonotype was seen only a few times. The chain joins TRBV19 to TRBJ2-2; TRBD1 aligns across 7 bases. Germline assignment: CDR1 LNHDA and CDR2 SQIVND (reference sequence). V lost 4 bases, J lost 1 base, and 3 bases stayed unmatched. The CDR3 is 15 amino acids. In DNA, the CDR3 is TGTGCCAGTAGTAGGGGACAGAGGAACACCGGGGAGCTGTTTTTT. It translates to CASSRGQRNTGELFF.

The chain links TRBV5-5 to TRBJ1-5, with TRBD1 matching 7 bases. Germline values: CDR1 SGHKS, CDR2 YYEKEE (reference sequence). The CDR3 sequence is 14 residues long. The V gene end was trimmed by 4 bases and the J gene end by 4 bases; junction bases not matched to a gene: 5. CDR3 DNA sequence: TGTGCCAGCAGCCGTGGGACAGCTAATCAGCCCCAGCATTTT. Protein: CASSRGTANQPQHF.

This clonotype showed up just a few times. The genes are TRBV5-6 and TRBJ2-3; tentative D call: TRBD2 (5 bases). The CDR3 has 15 residues. CDR1 SGHDT and CDR2 YYEEEE come from the germline V gene. The V gene lost 1 base and the J gene lost 2 bases, with 11 bases spanning the gap. CDR3 nucleotides: TGTGCCAGCAGCTTGCGGGGAACCTTCACAGATACGCAGTATTTT. As protein: CASSLRGTFTDTQYF.